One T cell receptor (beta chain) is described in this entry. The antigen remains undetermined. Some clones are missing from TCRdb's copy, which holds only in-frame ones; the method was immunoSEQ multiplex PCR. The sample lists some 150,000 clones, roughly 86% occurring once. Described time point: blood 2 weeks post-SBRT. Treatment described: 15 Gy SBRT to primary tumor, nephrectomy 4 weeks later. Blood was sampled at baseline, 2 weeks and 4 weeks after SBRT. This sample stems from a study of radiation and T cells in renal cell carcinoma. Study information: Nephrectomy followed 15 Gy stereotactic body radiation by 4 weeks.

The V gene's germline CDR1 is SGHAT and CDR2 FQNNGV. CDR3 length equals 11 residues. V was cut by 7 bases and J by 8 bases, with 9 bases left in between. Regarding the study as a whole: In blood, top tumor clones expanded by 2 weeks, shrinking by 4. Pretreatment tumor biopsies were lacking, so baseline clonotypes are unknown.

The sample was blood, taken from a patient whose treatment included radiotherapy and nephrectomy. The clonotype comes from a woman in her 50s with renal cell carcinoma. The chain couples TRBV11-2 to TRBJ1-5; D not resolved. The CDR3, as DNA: TGTGCCAGCAAGATTGTGGAGCCCCAGCATTTT. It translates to CASKIVEPQHF.